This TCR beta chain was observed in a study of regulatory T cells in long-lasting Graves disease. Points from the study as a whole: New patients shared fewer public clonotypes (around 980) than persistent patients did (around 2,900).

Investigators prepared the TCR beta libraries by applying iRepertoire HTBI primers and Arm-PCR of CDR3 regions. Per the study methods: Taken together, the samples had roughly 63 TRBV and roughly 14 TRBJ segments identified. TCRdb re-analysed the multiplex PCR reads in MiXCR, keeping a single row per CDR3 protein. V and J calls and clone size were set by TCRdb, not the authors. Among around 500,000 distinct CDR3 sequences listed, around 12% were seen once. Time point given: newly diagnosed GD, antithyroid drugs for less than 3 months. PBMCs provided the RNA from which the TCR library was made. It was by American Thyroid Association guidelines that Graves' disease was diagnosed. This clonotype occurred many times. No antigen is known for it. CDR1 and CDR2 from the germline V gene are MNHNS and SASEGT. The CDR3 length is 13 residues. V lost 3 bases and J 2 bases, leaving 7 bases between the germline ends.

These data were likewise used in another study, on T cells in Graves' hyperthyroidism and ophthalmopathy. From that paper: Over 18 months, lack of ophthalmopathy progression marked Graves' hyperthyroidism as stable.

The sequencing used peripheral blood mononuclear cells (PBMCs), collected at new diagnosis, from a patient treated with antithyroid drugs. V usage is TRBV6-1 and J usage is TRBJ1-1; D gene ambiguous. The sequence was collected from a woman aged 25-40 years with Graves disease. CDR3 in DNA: TGTGCCAGCAGTGACTCCGAAAACACTGAAGCTTTCTTT. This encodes CASSDSENTEAFF.